This T cell receptor (beta chain) appears in the sequencing data of a study of blood T cell repertoires in COVID-19. As for the study in general: Both acute and convalescent COVID-19 samples were obtained from the United States, Italy and Spain.

Adults between roughly 18 and 90 years of age took part from 20 to 25 US areas. In Cohort 3, a recovered donor had either two negative PCRs, clearance, or symptom resolution. This clone was observed a handful of times. Libraries were prepared by immunoSEQ multiplex PCR; TCRdb keeps only in-frame clonotypes and omits some of them. This sample carries some 300,000 clones, around 86% of them seen once, and the ten largest clones take approximately 1.5%. Germline CDR1 is SGDLS and CDR2 is YYNGEE. Trimming removed 3 bases from V and 8 bases from J; junction bases left unmatched: 10. This CDR3 comprises 17 residues.

This TCR was recovered from a woman aged 40 to 55 who had recovered from COVID-19. The chain carries TRBV9 and TRBJ1-6; 11 bases line up with TRBD1. Sequenced: PBMCs or T cells enriched from blood (not recorded which). The DNA of the CDR3 is TGTGCCAGCAGCGCCCGGGACAGGGGGACGATGCATTCACCCCTCCACTTT. This gives the protein CASSARDRGTMHSPLHF. The full variable domain, in which reference TRBV9 and TRBJ1-6 provide the parts outside the CDR3, is DSGVTQTPKHLITATGQRVTLRCSPRSGDLSVYWYQQSLDQGLQFLIQYYNGEERAKGNILERFSAQQFPDLHSELNLSSLELGDSALYFCASSARDRGTMHSPLHFGNGTRLTVT.